The 27 T cell receptor beta chains listed next were all sequenced from one sample in a study of control samples from healthy donors and cancer patients. The data were produced by immunoSEQ multiplex PCR, yet TCRdb's version contains in-frame clones alone and is incomplete. Among some 150,000 clones listed, roughly 89% were seen once. The sequencing input was blood. These TCRs come from a young man in good health.

The chain combines TRBV11-2 with TRBJ2-7, with TRBD1 identical over 8 bases. The CDR3 is 15 residues long. CDR1 and CDR2 from the germline V gene are SGHAT and FQNNGV. The V and J ends lost 6 bases and 4 bases, in that order; junction bases with no gene match: 11. The CDR3 region is CASSPGTGGSYEQYF. The CDR3 DNA reads as TGTGCCAGCAGTCCCGGGACAGGCGGGTCATACGAGCAGTACTTC. Combining the CDR3 with reference TRBV11-2 and TRBJ2-7 gives the whole variable domain EAGVAQSPRYKIIEKRQSVAFWCNPISGHATLYWYQQILGQGPKLLIQFQNNGVVDDSQLPKDRFSAERLKGVDSTLKIQPAKLEDSAVYLCASSPGTGGSYEQYFGPGTRLTVT.

The chain is built from TRBV5-6 and TRBJ1-1; TRBD1 aligns across 9 bases. J lost 3 bases, V lost 3 bases, and 12 bases had no gene match. CDR3 size: 17 residues. Looked up from germline, CDR1 is SGHDT and CDR2 is YYEEEE. Written as DNA, the CDR3 is TGTGCCAGCAGCTCCACACCACAGGGGGCAGGGGACACTGAAGCTTTCTTT. The encoded protein is CASSSTPQGAGDTEAFF.

V gene TRBV5-1 combines with J gene TRBJ2-7; possibly TRBD1 for D (8 bases). Trimming removed 4 bases from V and 4 bases from J, with 18 bases in between. The CDR3 has 15 amino acids. Germline V gives CDR1 SGHRS, CDR2 YFSETQ. This CDR3 is CASSLGGTGLYEQYF. DNA of the CDR3: TGCGCCAGCAGCCTCGGGGGGACAGGTCTTTACGAGCAGTACTTC.

The CDR3 DNA reads TGTGCCAGCTCACTTCCGGGACAGGGCCTCTATGGCTACACCTTC. Translating it yields CASSLPGQGLYGYTF. The chain joins TRBV18 to TRBJ1-2, with 9 bases matching TRBD1. CDR3 length: 15 residues. Germline V gene lookup returns CDR1 KGHSH and CDR2 LQKENI. The ends lost 4 bases at V and 4 bases at J; junction bases unmatched: 7.

V gene TRBV11-3 combines with J gene TRBJ2-2; D remains ambiguous. Germline loops: CDR1 SGHNT, CDR2 YENEEA. V lost 1 base and J 4 bases, leaving 10 bases between the germline ends. This CDR3 is built from 15 residues. In DNA, the CDR3 is TGTGCCAGCAGCTTAGGTGGTACGTCCACCGGGGAGCTGTTTTTT. Translation: CASSLGGTSTGELFF.

CDR3 bases: TGTGCCAGCAGCTTAACCGGTAGCAATCAGCCCCAGCATTTT. Translating gives CASSLTGSNQPQHF. The V call is TRBV11-2, the J call TRBJ1-5; no firm D call. The length of the CDR3 is 14 residues. V was pared by 2 bases and J by 0 bases, with 5 bases between. Germline CDR1 is SGHAT and CDR2 is FQNNGV.

As for this clone: At one end, the junction sequence differs from germline, possibly due to a read error. The CDR3 DNA reads TGTGCTAGCAGCATTGGCACCTCCCAGTACTTC. Translated: CASSIGTSQYF. This chain connects TRBV5-4 to TRBJ2-5; D gene uncertain. CDR3 size: 11 residues. Germline-derived CDR1 and CDR2 are SGHNT and YYREEE (reference sequence).

V and J are TRBV6-5 and TRBJ1-2; TRBD1 matches at 9 bases. The germline CDR1 and CDR2 sequences are MNHEY and SVGAGI. With 5 bases clipped from V and 8 bases from J, the junction kept 12 bases outside the gene matches. There are 15 residues in the CDR3. The CDR3 nucleotides are TGTGCCAGCAGTCCTCCGGGACAGGGCATATACGGCTACACCTTC. Encoded protein: CASSPPGQGIYGYTF.

A single count supports this clone. The chain links TRBV29-1 to TRBJ1-1, with a weak D call TRBD1 (6 bases). The CDR3 has 13 residues. Germline V lookup: CDR1 SQVTM, CDR2 ANQGSEA. The V end lost 5 bases, the J end lost 3 bases, and 13 bases lay between the germline ends. The CDR3 nucleotides are TGCAGCGTTCAACTGGACAGCGACACTGAAGCTTTCTTT. It translates to CSVQLDSDTEAFF.

The chain joins TRBV7-7 to TRBJ2-1; 7 positions agree with TRBD2. V trimming: 1 base; J trimming: 8 bases; junction bases outside the gene matches: 8. The CDR3 has 15 residues. CDR1 is SSHAT, CDR2 FNYEAQ, per germline (reference sequence). The CDR3: CASSLGLASTHEQFF. The CDR3 bases are TGTGCCAGCAGCTTAGGACTAGCTAGTACCCATGAGCAGTTCTTC.

The rearrangement joins TRBV19 to TRBJ2-1; no clear D gene. V was shortened by 8 bases and J by 0 bases, with 2 bases between the two germline ends. The CDR3 runs to 11 residues. Germline V CDR1 and CDR2: LNHDA, SQIVND (reference sequence). The CDR3: CASFSYNEQFF. The CDR3 DNA reads as TGTGCCAGTTTCTCCTACAATGAGCAGTTCTTC.

The chain is built from TRBV7-9 and TRBJ1-4; a weak D match, TRBD1 (6 bases). Germline V CDR1 and CDR2: SEHNR, FQNEAQ (reference sequence). CDR3 length equals 17 residues. Trimming shortened V by 4 bases and J by 0 bases, and 15 bases separated the two germline ends. Written as DNA, the CDR3 is TGTGCCAGCAGCTCCTCCGGACAGTCTGCAACTAATGAAAAACTGTTTTTT. It encodes CASSSSGQSATNEKLFF.

The chain has TRBV19 and TRBJ2-2; unclear D gene. This CDR3 contains 13 residues. The germline gives CDR1 LNHDA, CDR2 SQIVND (reference sequence). V was pared by 7 bases and J by 0 bases, with 6 bases between. The CDR3 protein is CASIRTNTGELFF. CDR3 bases: TGTGCCAGTATACGTACGAACACCGGGGAGCTGTTTTTT.

The chain employs TRBV7-9 and TRBJ1-2; the D gene is possibly TRBD1 (5 bases). The CDR3 runs 15 residues. Per germline, CDR1 SEHNR and CDR2 FQNEAQ (reference sequence). Between the trimmed V and J ends, which lost 4 bases and 1 base, there was a span of 13 bases. CDR3 sequence reads: CASSSLAGLNYGYTF. Here the CDR3 DNA reads TGTGCCAGCAGCTCCTTGGCAGGGCTTAACTATGGCTACACCTTC.

The genes are TRBV4-1 and TRBJ2-7; D is uncertain. The CDR3 length is 15 residues. The V gene's germline CDR1 is MGHRA and CDR2 YSYEKL. Trimming removed 1 base at V and 3 bases at J, with 13 bases between. The CDR3 DNA reads as TGCGCCAGCAGCCAAGTAAATCAGGTATACTACGAGCAGTACTTC. Its translation is CASSQVNQVYYEQYF.

The V gene is TRBV5-1, the J gene TRBJ1-1, with 8 bases aligning to TRBD1. Per the germline V gene, CDR1 is SGHRS and CDR2 is YFSETQ. After removal of 4 bases from V and 3 bases from J, the junction contained 11 bases not matched to a gene. The CDR3 loop spans 16 amino acids. CDR3 coding DNA: TGCGCCAGCAGCGATTGGTCGACAGGGGTGGACACTGAAGCTTTCTTT. As protein: CASSDWSTGVDTEAFF.

The chain carries TRBV12-1 and TRBJ2-2; TRBD1 is taken as the D call from the table, unchecked against the DNA. TRBV12-1 corresponds to a pseudogene. This CDR3 is 14 amino acids long. CDR3 in DNA: TGTGCCAGCAGCGTCGTCCCAGGAATCGGGGAGCTGTTTTTT. Amino acids: CASSVVPGIGELFF.

The CDR3: CASSTSGWHQFF. DNA of the CDR3: TGTGCCAGCAGCACCAGCGGGTGGCATCAGTTCTTC. The V gene is TRBV2, the J gene TRBJ2-1; D possibly corresponds to TRBD2 (6 bases). The CDR3 is made up of 12 amino acids. Germline assignment: CDR1 SNHLY and CDR2 FYNNEI. V was cut by 6 bases and J by 13 bases, with 16 bases left in between.

The chain joins TRBV5-6 to TRBJ2-5; the D is unclear. The V and J ends lost 0 bases and 5 bases respectively, with 8 bases between them. CDR3 length: 13 residues. The germline gives CDR1 SGHDT, CDR2 YYEEEE. CDR3 coding DNA: TGTGCCAGCAGCTTGGATCCGGCGGAGACCCAGTACTTC. Encoded protein: CASSLDPAETQYF.

The V and J genes are TRBV7-2 and TRBJ1-2, with 7 bases lining up with TRBD1. The CDR3 extends over 14 amino acids. V was clipped by 1 base and J by 4 bases; unmatched bases: 3. The germline V gene has CDR1 SGHTA and CDR2 FQGNSA. In DNA, the CDR3 is TGTGCCAGCAGCTTAGAACAGGGGAGCTATGGCTACACCTTC. It encodes CASSLEQGSYGYTF. The full variable domain, rest sourced from reference TRBV7-2 and TRBJ1-2, is GAGVSQSPSNKVTEKGKDVELRCDPISGHTALYWYRQSLGQGLEFLIYFQGNSAPDKSGLPSDRFSAERTGGSVSTLTIQRTQQEDSAVYLCASSLEQGSYGYTFGSGTRLTVV.

The gene calls are TRBV4-1 and TRBJ1-1; 8 bases are a match to TRBD1. The CDR3 consists of 15 residues. CDR1 and CDR2 (germline): MGHRA, YSYEKL. V shed 5 bases and J 8 bases; nucleotides not matched to a gene: 13. The CDR3 region is CASSSPTGEVSEAFF. The DNA of the CDR3 is TGCGCCAGCAGCTCACCGACAGGGGAGGTCTCGGAAGCTTTCTTT.

The rearrangement uses TRBV18 and TRBJ1-2; D uncertain. Trimming took 2 bases from V and 0 from J, leaving 13 bases between them. The CDR3 runs 16 residues. CDR1 is KGHSH, CDR2 LQKENI, per germline. The CDR3 coding sequence is TGTGCCAGCTCACCAAGGTCACGGATAGCTAACTATGGCTACACCTTC. Translated, it gives CASSPRSRIANYGYTF.

V gene TRBV29-1 combines with J gene TRBJ1-2; 7 bases are a match to TRBD1. Germline V gene lookup returns CDR1 SQVTM and CDR2 ANQGSEA. The CDR3 consists of 15 residues. The ends lost 6 bases at V and 6 bases at J; junction bases unmatched: 16. The CDR3 loop is CSVQLQGMASDGYTF. CDR3 nucleotides: TGCAGCGTACAGTTACAGGGGATGGCTTCGGATGGCTACACCTTC.

This chain connects TRBV7-9 to TRBJ1-4, with 9 bases fitting TRBD1. The V gene end was trimmed by 6 bases and the J gene end by 4 bases; junction bases not matched to a gene: 6. Per the germline V gene, CDR1 is SEHNR and CDR2 is FQNEAQ (reference sequence). This CDR3 has 15 amino acids. The DNA for the CDR3 is TGTGCCAGCAGTACAGGGGGCAGTGGTAATGAAAAACTGTTTTTT. Its translation is CASSTGGSGNEKLFF.

The chain uses TRBV6-1 and TRBJ1-5; no firm D call. Trimming left V 1 base short and J 5 bases short, with 9 bases between. Looked up from germline, CDR1 is MNHNS and CDR2 is SASEGT. This CDR3 spans 14 amino acids. The CDR3 loop is CASSEVATYQPQHF. DNA of the CDR3: TGTGCCAGCAGTGAAGTGGCAACTTATCAGCCCCAGCATTTT.

This clone has just one count. The chain is built from TRBV7-2 and TRBJ2-7, with 11 bases that match TRBD2. The junction had 7 bases not matched to a gene; V was cut back by 2 bases and J by 7 bases. Germline V gene lookup returns CDR1 SGHTA and CDR2 FQGNSA. This CDR3 has 15 amino acids. The CDR3 loop is CASSLPLAGGREQYF. In DNA form, the CDR3 reads TGTGCCAGCAGCTTACCCCTAGCGGGGGGCCGAGAGCAGTACTTC.

The rearrangement joins TRBV19 to TRBJ1-4, with D uncertain. V lost 2 bases, J lost 0 bases, and 13 bases lay in between. The V gene's germline CDR1 is LNHDA and CDR2 SQIVND (reference sequence). The CDR3 is made up of 17 amino acids. The CDR3 loop is CASSIPRGFATNEKLFF. Written as DNA, the CDR3 is TGTGCCAGTAGTATACCCCGAGGGTTCGCAACTAATGAAAAACTGTTTTTT.